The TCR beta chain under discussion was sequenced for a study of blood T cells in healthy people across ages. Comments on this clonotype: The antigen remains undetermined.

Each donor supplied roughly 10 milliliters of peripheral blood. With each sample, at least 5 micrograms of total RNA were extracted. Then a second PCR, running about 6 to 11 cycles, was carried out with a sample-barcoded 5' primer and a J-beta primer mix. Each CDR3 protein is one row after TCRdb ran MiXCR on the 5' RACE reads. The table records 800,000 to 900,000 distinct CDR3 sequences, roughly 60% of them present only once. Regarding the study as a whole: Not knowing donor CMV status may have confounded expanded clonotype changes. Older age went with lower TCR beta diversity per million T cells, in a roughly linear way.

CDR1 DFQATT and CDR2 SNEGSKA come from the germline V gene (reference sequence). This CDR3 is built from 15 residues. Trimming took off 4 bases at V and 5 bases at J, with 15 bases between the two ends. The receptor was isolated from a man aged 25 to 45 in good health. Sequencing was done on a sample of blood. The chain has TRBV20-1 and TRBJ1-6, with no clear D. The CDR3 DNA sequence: TGCAGTGCTAATGGACCGAACACGAATAATTCACCCCTCCACTTT. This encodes CSANGPNTNNSPLHF.